These 20 T cell receptor beta chains came from one sample sequenced in a study of blood T cells in healthy people across ages. The authors ran a second PCR of roughly 6 to 12 cycles using a sample-barcoded 5' primer and a J-beta primer mix. Via MiXCR, TCRdb re-called the 5' RACE reads, giving one row per CDR3 protein. In the table there are about 1.1 million distinct CDR3 sequences, 35% to 45% of which are singletons. Sequencing used blood. The receptors were gathered from a man aged 18 to 29 in good health.

This sequence joins TRBV27 and TRBJ1-6, with TRBD1 identical over 8 bases. The CDR3 length is 16 residues. Looked up from germline, CDR1 is MNHEY and CDR2 is SMNVEV (reference sequence). With V trimmed by 5 bases and J by 4 bases, 7 bases remained unmatched. The CDR3 here is CASSAGQDFYNSPLHF. The CDR3 coding sequence is TGTGCCAGCAGTGCGGGACAGGACTTTTATAATTCACCCCTCCACTTT.

A few counts support this clonotype. The chain carries TRBV6-1 and TRBJ1-5; D unclear. V lost 1 base, J lost 11 bases, and 18 bases lay in between. From germline, CDR1 is MNHNS and CDR2 SASEGT. The CDR3 is 15 residues long. The CDR3 reads CASSEVTFGEQAQHF. In DNA form, the CDR3 reads TGTGCCAGCAGTGAAGTCACTTTTGGGGAGCAAGCCCAGCATTTT.

This clonotype was counted many times. One end of the junction is discordant with germline, which a read error may explain. V gene TRBV7-7 combines with J gene TRBJ2-3; 7 positions agree with TRBD2. This CDR3 is 15 amino acids long. Germline CDR1 SSHAT, CDR2 FNYEAQ (reference sequence). CDR3 loop: CASSSGAGRTDTQYF. CDR3 nucleotides: TGTGCTAGCAGCTCCGGAGCGGGGAGAACAGATACGCAGTATTTT.

This clonotype showed up just a few times. The CDR3 region has the DNA TGTGCCAGCAGTTGGGTGGCGGCCACAGATACGCAGTATTTT. This translates into CASSWVAATDTQYF. V is TRBV27 and J is TRBJ2-3; D unresolved. The germline CDR1 and CDR2 sequences are MNHEY and SMNVEV (reference sequence). V was trimmed by 4 bases and J by 2 bases, leaving 10 bases between them. The CDR3 extends over 14 amino acids.

In this sample, this clonotype turned up a few times. V usage is TRBV4-3 and J usage is TRBJ1-2; D unresolved. V was shortened by 1 base and J by 8 bases, with 14 bases between the two germline ends. The CDR3 runs to 14 residues. Germline-derived CDR1 and CDR2 are LGHNA and YSLEER. CDR3 in amino acids: CASSQGRSGSGYTF. The DNA for the CDR3 is TGCGCCAGCAGCCAAGGGCGTAGTGGCAGCGGCTACACCTTC.

This clonotype came up a few times. This chain links TRBV19 with TRBJ1-6, with D uncertain. V dropped 1 base and J dropped 7 bases, with 11 bases sitting between them. Germline CDR1 LNHDA, CDR2 SQIVND (reference sequence). The CDR3 has 15 amino acids. CDR3 residues: CASSIVSGGNSPLHF. The CDR3, as DNA: TGTGCCAGTAGTATAGTATCCGGAGGCAATTCACCCCTCCACTTT. Full variable domain (missing parts from reference TRBV19 and TRBJ1-6): DGGITQSPKYLFRKEGQNVTLSCEQNLNHDAMYWYRQDPGQGLRLIYYSQIVNDFQKGDIAEGYSVSREKKESFPLTVTSAQKNPTAFYLCASSIVSGGNSPLHFGNGTRLTVT.

V usage is TRBV6-2 or TRBV6-3 and J usage is TRBJ2-4; a weak D match, TRBD1 (6 bases). Germline CDR1 and CDR2: MNHEY and SVGEGT. The ends were cut back, 4 bases at V and 2 bases at J, with 15 bases in the middle. The CDR3 length is 16 residues. CDR3 residues: CASSWRQATTKNIQYF. The CDR3 region has the DNA TGTGCCAGCAGTTGGCGACAGGCGACTACCAAAAACATTCAGTACTTC.

J is TRBJ2-5 and V is TRBV20-1, with D unresolved. The CDR3 contains 15 residues. Between the trimmed V and J ends, which lost 0 bases and 1 base, there was a span of 12 bases. Looked up from germline, CDR1 is DFQATT and CDR2 is SNEGSKA (reference sequence). The CDR3 here is CSARDYGPSQETQYF. As DNA, the CDR3 is TGCAGTGCTAGAGATTACGGACCTAGCCAAGAGACCCAGTACTTC.

Points on this clonotype: The junction shows a germline mismatch at one end, possibly a read error. The chain links TRBV4-2 to TRBJ2-5; no clear D gene. The CDR3 is made up of 13 amino acids. Germline values: CDR1 LGHNA, CDR2 YNFKEQ. CDR3 DNA: TGTGCCAGCAGCCCGACCGTCCAAGAGGCCCAGTACTTC. Translation: CASSPTVQEAQYF.

This clonotype occurred a few times. This rearrangement joins TRBV9 to TRBJ2-1; D may correspond to TRBD1 or TRBD2 (5 bases each). CDR1 is SGDLS and CDR2 is YYNGEE in the germline V gene. V was shortened by 4 bases and J by 5 bases, with 16 bases between the two germline ends. There are 15 residues in the CDR3. Written as DNA, the CDR3 is TGTGCCAGCAGCCAATACGGCCAGGGAGACAATGAGCAGTTCTTC. Protein product: CASSQYGQGDNEQFF.

The rearrangement uses TRBV11-2 and TRBJ2-1; perhaps TRBD2 as D (6 bases). This CDR3 has 16 amino acids. CDR1 is SGHAT and CDR2 is FQNNGV in the germline V gene. V shed 1 base and J shed 6 bases, with 16 bases lying between them. The CDR3 reads CASSLGLGGRVNEQFF. As DNA, the CDR3 is TGTGCCAGCAGCTTAGGTTTGGGGGGTCGGGTCAATGAGCAGTTCTTC.

The chain is built from TRBV21-1 and TRBJ1-5. TRBV21-1 is listed as a pseudogene. The CDR3 totals 16 residues. The CDR3 region is CAGGGVFTCYGQPQHF. CDR3 DNA sequence: TGTGCAGGAGGAGGGGTTTTTACTTGTTACGGTCAGCCCCAGCATTTT.

This clonotype was counted between two and nine times. The chain carries TRBV11-2 and TRBJ1-4; D ambiguous. CDR1 is SGHAT, CDR2 FQNNGV, per germline. The CDR3 runs 14 residues. V was cut by 5 bases and J by 6 bases, with 13 bases left in between. CDR3 loop: CASSPAGQDEKLFF. The CDR3 DNA reads TGTGCCAGCAGCCCGGCTGGTCAGGATGAAAAACTGTTTTTT.

In this sample, this clonotype turned up a few times. V usage is TRBV6-2 or TRBV6-3 and J usage is TRBJ2-3; D not certain. V dropped 6 bases and J dropped 3 bases, with 19 bases sitting between them. The CDR3 sequence is 16 residues long. In germline, CDR1 is MNHEY, CDR2 SVGEGT. CDR3 sequence reads: CASSLYAREPTDTQYF. The CDR3 coding sequence is TGTGCCAGCAGCCTATACGCGAGAGAACCAACAGATACGCAGTATTTT.

The CDR3 DNA sequence: TGTGCCAGCAGTTTAAGCTCGACAGGGTTTACCGGCTACACCTTC. Protein sequence: CASSLSSTGFTGYTF. The chain joins TRBV27 to TRBJ1-2; 7 bases line up with TRBD1. Germline lookup yields CDR1 MNHEY and CDR2 SMNVEV (reference sequence). V gave up 2 bases and J gave up 8 bases; unmatched junction bases: 11. The CDR3 totals 15 residues.

The rearrangement links TRBV2 to TRBJ1-6; D is possibly TRBD1 (5 bases). V was pared by 8 bases and J by 7 bases, with 12 bases between. Germline assignment: CDR1 SNHLY and CDR2 FYNNEI. This CDR3 spans 13 amino acids. The CDR3 sequence is CASQGGKNSPLHF. CDR3 sequence (DNA): TGTGCCAGCCAGGGAGGGAAAAATTCACCCCTCCACTTT.

The rearrangement uses TRBV6-2 or TRBV6-3 and TRBJ1-1; tentative D call: TRBD1 (6 bases). V lost 8 bases to trimming and J lost 5 bases, with 15 bases between them. This CDR3 contains 13 residues. CDR1 and CDR2 (germline): MNHEY, SVGEGT. DNA of the CDR3: TGTGCCAGCGAACCGGGGGCAGGAACTGAAGCTTTCTTT. Encoded protein: CASEPGAGTEAFF.

The chain carries TRBV5-1 and TRBJ1-6; 7 bases are shared with TRBD1. CDR3 size: 15 residues. The V segment lost 4 bases and the J segment 7 bases; nucleotides outside the gene matches: 8. Germline CDR1 is SGHRS and CDR2 is YFSETQ. CDR3 nucleotides: TGCGCCAGCAGCCCTGGACAGGACAGCAATTCACCCCTCCACTTT. It is translated as CASSPGQDSNSPLHF.

The chain uses TRBV5-1 and TRBJ1-4; D gene uncertain. The CDR3 consists of 15 residues. Germline loops: CDR1 SGHRS, CDR2 YFSETQ. V shed 0 bases and J shed 0 bases, with 6 bases lying between them. Here the CDR3 reads CASSLGFATNEKLFF. The CDR3 DNA follows: TGCGCCAGCAGCTTGGGCTTTGCAACTAATGAAAAACTGTTTTTT.

J is TRBJ1-1 and V is TRBV6-2 or TRBV6-3, with D maybe TRBD1 (5 bases). Trimming took 2 bases from V and 11 from J, leaving 18 bases between them. This CDR3 contains 14 residues. Germline V gene sequence: CDR1 MNHEY, CDR2 SVGEGT. CDR3 in DNA: TGTGCCAGCAGTTACGTTAGGGACGGAGAAAATGCTTTCTTT. This translates into CASSYVRDGENAFF.